This record covers a single T cell receptor (beta chain). The antigen is not known. V was pared by 5 bases and J by 2 bases, with 5 bases of the junction left unmatched. This CDR3 is built from 16 residues. CDR1 and CDR2 (germline): SEHNR, FQNEAQ (reference sequence). The data derive from a study of Ad26.COV2.S vaccination and SARS-CoV-2 variants. For the study at large: The COV1001 Ad26.COV2.S trial arm included the donor. Recipients of Ad26.COV2.S got it intramuscularly, once or twice 56 days apart.

Indicated treatment: roughly 19 received Ad26.COV2.S at low or high dose, single or two shots; a few received placebo; per-sample allocation not given. After the first vaccine or placebo injection, samples were drawn on day 63. Produced via immunoSEQ multiplex PCR; TCRdb's table is partial and in-frame only. The profile shows fewer than 400,000 clones, approximately 90% of them singletons. General study results and limits: Spike-specific responses of CD8+ and CD4+ T cells were reported to display substantial breadth after vaccination. Spike-specific TCR breadth in vaccine recipients exceeded that seen in placebo recipients.

The sequenced sample was peripheral blood, obtained in a trial of Ad26.COV2.S vaccine versus placebo. This TCR was recovered from a person aged 18-65 years who received the Ad26.COV2.S COVID-19 vaccine or a placebo. The rearrangement joins TRBV7-9 to TRBJ2-6; 8 bases match TRBD2. DNA for the CDR3: TGTGCCAGCAGCCCTCGGGGGGGGGCTGGGGCCAACGTCCTGACTTTC. Translating it yields CASSPRGGAGANVLTF.